The T cell receptor (beta chain) under discussion was sequenced for a study of shared clonotypes between healthy human individuals. Study outcomes and limitations: Naive subsets generally had larger estimated richness than memory subsets.

Here immunoSEQ multiplex PCR was the method, and the copy in TCRdb shows in-frame clones only, minus some. Of hundreds of thousands of clones in the sample, 74% were seen once. This clone was picked up a small number of times. As yet, its antigen is unknown. From CD4+ cells came CD45RA+ naive and CD45RA-negative memory subsets. Sequenced material: memory CD4+ T cells sorted from blood. Subset specified: CD45RA-negative fraction. The receptor's source is a woman under 40 in good health.

DNA for the CDR3: TGTGCCAGCAGCTTAGGTACAAACAACTACAATGAGCAGTTCTTC. Amino acids: CASSLGTNNYNEQFF. The chain uses TRBV7-9 and TRBJ2-1, with D uncertain. This CDR3 has 15 amino acids. Germline CDR1 SEHNR, CDR2 FQNEAQ (reference sequence). Trimming shortened V by 1 base and J by 3 bases, and 10 bases separated the two germline ends.